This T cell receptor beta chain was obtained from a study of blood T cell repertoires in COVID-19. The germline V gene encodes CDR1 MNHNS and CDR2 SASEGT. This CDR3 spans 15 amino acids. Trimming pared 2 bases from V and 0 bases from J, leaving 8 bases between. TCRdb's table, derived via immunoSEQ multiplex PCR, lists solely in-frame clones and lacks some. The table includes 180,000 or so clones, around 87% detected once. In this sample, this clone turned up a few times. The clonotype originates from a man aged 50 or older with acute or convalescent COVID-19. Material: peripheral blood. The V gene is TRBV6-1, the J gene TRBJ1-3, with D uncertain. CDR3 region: CASSEIRVSGNTIYF. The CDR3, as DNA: TGTGCCAGCAGTGAAATTCGGGTCTCTGGAAACACCATATATTTT.